This T cell receptor (beta chain) was identified in a study of response to subunit inactivated influenza vaccine. One entry per CDR3 protein, called by TCRdb with MiXCR from the RT-PCR reads. The sample has hundreds of thousands of distinct CDR3 sequences; 9.5% to 12% are singletons. Study-wide results and limits: Only a handful of new T cells, the authors suggested, are recruited with each seasonal influenza vaccination.

This clonotype has a handful of counts. What it binds is not known. This sample comprised PBMCs from blood, obtained 45 days after vaccination. This clonotype was sampled from a man aged 50-59 years who received an inactivated influenza vaccine.

CDR3 residues: CASSLGSGIYEQYF. In DNA form, the CDR3 reads TGTGCCAGCAGCTTAGGATCGGGGATTTACGAGCAGTACTTC. This chain joins TRBV11-2 and TRBJ2-7; tentative D call: TRBD2 (5 bases). This CDR3 spans 14 amino acids. Germline CDR1 is SGHAT and CDR2 is FQNNGV. V lost 1 base and J 4 bases, leaving 11 bases between the germline ends.